The following is a T cell receptor beta chain sequence with its context. Its target is unknown. This sample is part of a study of blood T cells in healthy people across ages. Using a J-beta primer mix together with a sample-barcoded 5' primer, a second PCR was run for roughly 7 to 11 cycles. TCRdb called the 5' RACE reads again in MiXCR, with one record for every CDR3 protein. The sample lists some 900,000 distinct CDR3 sequences; around 46% were seen once. V gave up 0 bases and J gave up 1 base, with 12 bases separating them. CDR3 length: 16 residues. Germline V lookup: CDR1 ENHRY, CDR2 SYGVKD. Overall study findings and caveats: Correlation between TCR beta diversity and naive T cell percentage was strong. Unknown donor CMV status possibly confounded expanded clonotype changes. Aged donors had fewer naive CD4+ cells and lower diversity than long-lived donors. Age advanced and TCR beta diversity per million T cells fell, roughly linearly.

The sample consisted of blood. The V and J genes are TRBV10-3 and TRBJ2-5, with D possibly matching TRBD1 (6 bases). The origin of this receptor is a young man in good health. In DNA, the CDR3 is TGTGCCATCAGTGAGTCGGCAGGGGAATTCCAAGAGACCCAGTACTTC. The encoded protein is CAISESAGEFQETQYF.